This T cell receptor (beta chain) stems from a study of beta chain features in type 1 diabetes. In the study overall: Age, gender, cell numbers and subset yield matched between patients and controls.

Purity exceeding 95% was reached by all sorted populations. This clone showed up just a few times. J gave up 4 bases and V 5 bases, and 7 bases lay outside the gene matches. CDR1 and CDR2 from the germline V gene are SGHDT and YYEEEE. The CDR3 is 15 residues long. The whole isolated RNA underwent reverse transcription, so sequencing captured expressed TCRB transcripts. The assay was immunoSEQ multiplex PCR, and TCRdb's table has in-frame clones only and misses some. The repertoire holds approximately 330,000 clones, with approximately 10% as singletons. Sequencing was performed on naive CD4+ T cells from blood. This chain joins TRBV5-6 and TRBJ2-1; 9 nucleotides agree with TRBD2. This TCR was recovered from a woman in her 30s in good health. The CDR3 region has the DNA TGTGCCAGCAGGGGGACTAGCAGGACTTACAATGAGCAGTTCTTC. Protein sequence: CASRGTSRTYNEQFF.